A selection of T cell receptor beta chains follows, all from one sample in a study of neurological immune-mediated disorders. TCRdb reprocessed the 5' RACE reads with MiXCR, giving one entry per CDR3 protein. This sample has approximately 50,000 distinct CDR3 sequences, with approximately 3.9% found just once. Sequencing input: PBMCs. Source of these receptors: a man aged 60-69 years with multiple sclerosis. Both conserved end residues are part of each CDR3. A D gene is named only where the DNA matches it firmly. Clone size appears in some rows only: once, few, many, or a class for an expanded clone.

V gene,J gene,clone size,D gene,CDR3 protein,CDR3 DNA
TRBV5-1,TRBJ2-7,many,NA,CASSLGDYEQYF,TGCGCCAGCAGCCTGGGGGATTACGAGCAGTACTTC
TRBV5-1,TRBJ2-2,many,NA,CASRELSGGGELFF,TGCGCCAGCCGGGAGCTTTCAGGAGGAGGGGAGCTGTTTTTT
TRBV18,TRBJ1-1,many,TRBD1,CASSQQGANTEAFF,TGTGCCAGCTCTCAACAGGGGGCGAACACTGAAGCTTTCTTT
TRBV7-6,TRBJ2-1,NA,TRBD2,CASSSGTSAYNEQFF,TGTGCCAGCAGCTCCGGGACTAGCGCTTACAATGAGCAGTTCTTC
TRBV5-1,TRBJ2-5,many,TRBD2,CASSLLISLSGRTPQETQYF,TGCGCCAGCAGCTTGTTGATCAGCCTTAGCGGGAGGACACCTCAAGAGACCCAGTACTTC
TRBV5-1,TRBJ2-7,many,TRBD1,CASSSQPGQGYEQYF,TGCGCCAGCAGCTCCCAACCGGGACAGGGCTACGAGCAGTACTTC
TRBV20-1,TRBJ2-1,many,NA,CSARDPGRNEQFF,TGCAGTGCCAGGGACCCCGGACGCAATGAGCAGTTCTTC
TRBV7-2,TRBJ2-1,many,NA,CASSARGLANEQFF,TGTGCCAGCAGCGCTAGGGGCCTAGCTAATGAGCAGTTCTTC
TRBV28,TRBJ2-5,NA,TRBD2,CASSRLGFSGSRGLQYF,TGTGCCAGCAGCCGACTAGGCTTTAGCGGGAGCAGAGGGTTGCAGTACTTC
TRBV5-1,TRBJ2-3,NA,TRBD1,CASRTGQSTDTQYF,TGCGCCAGCAGGACGGGACAGTCCACAGATACGCAGTATTTT
TRBV20-1,TRBJ2-1,many,NA,CSHEGVYNEQFF,TGCAGTCACGAGGGAGTATACAATGAGCAGTTCTTC
TRBV13,TRBJ1-2,many,TRBD1,CASSWLQGAGGYTF,TGTGCCAGCAGCTGGCTACAGGGGGCCGGTGGCTACACCTTC
TRBV5-1,TRBJ2-1,many,TRBD2,CASSYPGVSGRESSYNEQFF,TGCGCCAGCAGTTACCCCGGGGTTAGCGGGAGGGAGAGCTCCTACAATGAGCAGTTCTTC
TRBV15,TRBJ1-4,many,NA,CATSKESATNEKLFF,TGTGCCACCAGCAAGGAGTCTGCAACTAATGAAAAACTGTTTTTT
TRBV5-1,TRBJ1-6,many,NA,CASSLMDGGSPLHF,TGCGCCAGCAGCTTGATGGATGGTGGTTCACCCCTCCACTTT
TRBV11-3,TRBJ2-2,NA,TRBD1,CASSSPPGQGYTGELFF,TGTGCCAGCAGCTCCCCCCCCGGACAGGGATATACCGGGGAGCTGTTTTTT
TRBV7-2,TRBJ1-4,many,TRBD1,CASSYPTGTNEKLFF,TGTGCCAGCAGCTACCCGACAGGGACTAATGAAAAACTGTTTTTT
TRBV20-1,TRBJ1-1,many,NA,CSAPPGADTEAFF,TGCAGTGCTCCCCCAGGGGCGGACACTGAAGCTTTCTTT
TRBV4-2,TRBJ2-1,many,NA,CASSQEALDEQFF,TGTGCCAGCAGCCAAGAGGCTTTGGATGAGCAGTTCTTC
TRBV7-2,TRBJ2-5,many,NA,CASSSTWAGVGTQYF,TGTGCCAGCAGCTCAACGTGGGCAGGGGTGGGGACCCAGTACTTC
TRBV28,TRBJ2-7,many,NA,CATTGRTLGYEQYF,TGTGCCACCACAGGGCGGACCCTTGGCTACGAGCAGTACTTC
TRBV5-1,TRBJ1-1,NA,TRBD1,CASSLSTGDTEAFF,TGCGCCAGCAGCCTATCTACAGGGGACACTGAAGCTTTCTTT
TRBV29-1,TRBJ1-1,many,NA,CSGELGTTAFF,TGCAGCGGCGAACTGGGGACGACAGCTTTCTTT
TRBV7-2,TRBJ1-4,many,NA,CASSLTPTNEKLFF,TGTGCCAGCAGCCTGACCCCAACTAATGAAAAACTGTTTTTT
TRBV20-1,TRBJ2-1,many,TRBD1,CSAPGAGPQGAWNEQFF,TGCAGTGCTCCAGGGGCGGGACCTCAGGGGGCGTGGAATGAGCAGTTCTTC
TRBV29-1,TRBJ1-1,many,NA,CSVDIGGDRTEAFF,TGCAGCGTTGATATAGGTGGGGACCGTACTGAAGCTTTCTTT